This T cell receptor beta chain is from a study of blood T cells in healthy people across ages. Study as a whole: Per two T cells, template switching captured roughly one barcoded beta molecule.

Findings and caveats of the study: Age brought a roughly linear fall in TCR beta diversity measured per million T cells. Donor CMV infection status was unknown, possibly confounding age-related changes in expanded clonotypes.

This clonotype was seen a single time. The antigen is not known. Next came a second PCR, run for roughly 6 to 11 cycles, which used a sample-barcoded 5' primer along with a J-beta primer mix. TCRdb reprocessed the 5' RACE reads via MiXCR and lists one record per CDR3 protein. Here the sample spans 1.5 million or so distinct CDR3 sequences, 42% being singletons. V lost 2 bases, J lost 5 bases, and 22 bases lay in between. CDR3 length: 18 residues. Germline CDR1 and CDR2: MGHDK and SYGVNS. With each sample, at least 5 micrograms of total RNA were extracted. This sequence originates from a woman aged 18-29 years in good health. Sequencing input: blood. V gene TRBV25-1 combines with J gene TRBJ2-1, with a tentative D call TRBD1 (5 bases). The CDR3 region has the DNA TGTGCCAGCAGTGAAGGGGTTGGGGCCGGTGTCCTCAACAATGAGCAGTTCTTC. Translating gives CASSEGVGAGVLNNEQFF.